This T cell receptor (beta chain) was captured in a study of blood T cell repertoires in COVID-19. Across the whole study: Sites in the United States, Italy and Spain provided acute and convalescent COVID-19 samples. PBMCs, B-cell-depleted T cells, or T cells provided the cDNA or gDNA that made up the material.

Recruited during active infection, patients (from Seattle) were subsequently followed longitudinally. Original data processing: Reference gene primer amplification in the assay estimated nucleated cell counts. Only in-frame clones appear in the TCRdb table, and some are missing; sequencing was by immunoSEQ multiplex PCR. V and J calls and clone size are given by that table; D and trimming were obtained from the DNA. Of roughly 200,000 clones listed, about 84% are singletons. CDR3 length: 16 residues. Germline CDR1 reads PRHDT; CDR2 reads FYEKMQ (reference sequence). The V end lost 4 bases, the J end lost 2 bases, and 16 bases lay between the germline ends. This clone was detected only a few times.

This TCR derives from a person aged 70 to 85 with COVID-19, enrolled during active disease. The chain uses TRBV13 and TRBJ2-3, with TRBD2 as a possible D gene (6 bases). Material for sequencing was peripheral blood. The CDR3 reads CASSSPSERATDTQYF. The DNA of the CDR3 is TGTGCCAGCAGCTCACCTAGCGAGCGGGCCACAGATACGCAGTATTTT.